What follows are 25 T cell receptor beta chains derived from one specimen sequenced in a study of molecular identifiers for immune sequencing clone quantification. TCRdb re-called the PCR reads through MiXCR, storing one row per CDR3 protein. The sample consists of around 300,000 distinct CDR3 sequences, 24% of them appearing once. Sequenced input: naive CD8+ T cells from blood, with Jurkat cell RNA spiked in. Subset in this sample: FACS-sorted CD8+CD4-CCR7+CD45RA+ naive T cells. The receptors come from a human donor in good health. Some libraries in this study had Jurkat cell RNA spiked in.

V is TRBV29-1 and J is TRBJ2-7; 11 bases align to TRBD2. Germline CDR1 is SQVTM and CDR2 is ANQGSEA. V trimming: 7 bases; J trimming: 6 bases; junction bases outside the gene matches: 8. This CDR3 contains 13 residues. CDR3 in DNA: TGCAGCGCTGAGACTAGCGGGACGGGCGAGCAGTACTTC. The encoded protein is CSAETSGTGEQYF.

This clonotype was seen at least ten times. V and J are TRBV29-1 and TRBJ1-3; 8 bases are shared with TRBD1. Per the germline V gene, CDR1 is SQVTM and CDR2 is ANQGSEA. Trimming took 6 bases from V and 2 from J; bases not matched to a gene: 3. The CDR3 totals 13 residues. CDR3 sequence reads: CSVEQGAGNTIYF. The CDR3 nucleotides read TGCAGCGTGGAACAGGGGGCTGGAAACACCATATATTTT.

The rearrangement links TRBV6-5 to TRBJ2-2, with 13 bases lining up with TRBD2. Germline trimming cut 2 bases from V and 0 bases from J; bases unmatched to any gene: 0. The CDR3 is 17 amino acids. Germline V gene data show CDR1 as MNHEY and CDR2 as SVGAGI. The CDR3 reads CASSYGTSGANTGELFF. The CDR3 DNA follows: TGTGCCAGCAGTTACGGGACTAGCGGGGCGAACACCGGGGAGCTGTTTTTT.

At least ten counts were recorded for this clonotype. The gene calls are TRBV12-3 or TRBV12-4 and TRBJ1-5; 11 nucleotides align to TRBD1. Unmatched junction bases numbered 4, after V lost 6 bases and J lost 12 bases. The CDR3 contains 12 residues. CDR3 nucleotide sequence: TGTGCCAGCAGGCCCGGGACAGGGGGCCAGCATTTT. Protein: CASRPGTGGQHF.

Turning to this clonotype: A much larger clone lies one base from this, so it may be a read error. The CDR3 loop reads CASNLARTDEQYF. For the CDR3, the DNA is TGTGCCAGCAATCTAGCCCGGACAGACGAGCAGTACTTC. V is TRBV12-3 or TRBV12-4 and J is TRBJ2-7; TRBD1 might be the D (6 bases). CDR3 size: 13 residues. Trimming took 7 bases from V and 5 from J, leaving 15 bases between them.

This clonotype was seen ten or more times. The rearrangement joins TRBV12-3 or TRBV12-4 to TRBJ2-3; D is uncertain. This CDR3 is 13 amino acids long. V lost 5 bases to trimming and J lost 0 bases, with 6 bases between them. The CDR3 DNA reads as TGTGCCAGCAGTCACTATAGCACAGATACGCAGTATTTT. As protein: CASSHYSTDTQYF.

This clonotype was detected many times. This rearrangement joins TRBV3-1 to TRBJ1-2; TRBD1 matches 8 bases. V shed 4 bases, J shed 4 bases, and the junction held 8 bases outside the gene matches. There are 15 residues in the CDR3. Germline assignment: CDR1 LGHDT and CDR2 YNNKEL (reference sequence). The DNA for the CDR3 is TGTGCCAGCAGCCCTGACTTGGGACAGGCCTATGGCTACACCTTC. This gives the protein CASSPDLGQAYGYTF.

This clonotype has a single count. It may be a read error: a sequence one base away is much more abundant. V gene TRBV30 combines with J gene TRBJ1-1; TRBD1 matches at 7 bases. The CDR3 is 11 amino acids. Germline CDR1 and CDR2: GTSNPN and SVGIG (reference sequence). CDR3 loop: CAWIRGTETFF. The CDR3 DNA is TGTGCCTGGATCAGGGGGACTGAAACTTTCTTT.

This clonotype was recorded a few times. The V gene is TRBV12-5, the J gene TRBJ1-4; D not resolved. The CDR3 loop spans 14 amino acids. The germline V gene encodes CDR1 LGHNT and CDR2 FRNRAP. With 0 bases removed from V and 8 bases from J, the gap between germline ends came to 10 bases. The chain's CDR3 is CASGLVSPLEKLFF. The CDR3 region has the DNA TGTGCTAGTGGTTTGGTATCTCCTTTGGAAAAACTGTTTTTT.

This clonotype has at least ten counts. This rearrangement joins TRBV29-1 to TRBJ2-7; D call uncertain. The CDR3 runs 14 residues. The V end lost 3 bases, the J end lost 0 bases, and 12 bases lay between the germline ends. CDR1 is SQVTM, CDR2 ANQGSEA, per germline. The CDR3 nucleotides are TGCAGCGTTGACGGGTATAGGGACTCCTACGAGCAGTACTTC. It encodes CSVDGYRDSYEQYF.

The CDR3 here is CASSYSGLEYEQYF. CDR3 nucleotide sequence: TGTGCCAGCAGTTACTCGGGACTCGAGTACGAGCAGTACTTC. The J gene is TRBJ2-7, the V gene TRBV6-5, with D tentatively TRBD2 (6 bases). The V and J ends lost 0 bases and 4 bases respectively, with 10 bases between them. CDR1 MNHEY and CDR2 SVGAGI come from the germline V gene. The CDR3 covers 14 residues.

This clonotype was counted at least ten times. The rearrangement links TRBV7-2 to TRBJ2-6; 8 bases fit TRBD2. This CDR3 region has 16 residues. The germline V gene has CDR1 SGHTA and CDR2 FQGNSA. V trimming: 4 bases; J trimming: 4 bases; junction bases outside the gene matches: 6. The CDR3 protein is CASSWTSYSGANVLTF. The CDR3 nucleotides are TGTGCCAGCAGCTGGACTAGCTACTCCGGGGCCAACGTCCTGACTTTC.

V usage is TRBV18 and J usage is TRBJ2-4; D uncertain. V lost 0 bases, J lost 0 bases, and 9 bases lay in between. CDR1 is KGHSH and CDR2 is LQKENI in the germline V gene. The length of the CDR3 is 16 residues. DNA for the CDR3: TGTGCCAGCTCACCACCGACGGGCCTAGCCAAAAACATTCAGTACTTC. This encodes CASSPPTGLAKNIQYF.

This chain connects TRBV5-3 to TRBJ1-1; no reliable D call. TRBV5-3 is sorted into the ORF group, with uncertain function. V was pared by 8 bases and J by 8 bases, with 19 bases between. This CDR3 has 13 amino acids. As DNA, the CDR3 is TGTGCCAGCAACTCGTGGTGGGATGAAGAAGCTTTCTTT. Translated: CASNSWWDEEAFF.

This clonotype appeared a few times. The chain combines TRBV27 with TRBJ2-7; 9 nucleotides align to TRBD2. Germline CDR1 MNHEY, CDR2 SMNVEV (reference sequence). CDR3 length: 15 amino acids. Losses at the gene ends were 8 bases for V and 4 bases for J; bases not matched to a gene: 12. CDR3 sequence: CASAPYSGGLYEQYF. The CDR3 DNA is TGTGCCAGCGCTCCTTATAGCGGGGGCCTTTACGAGCAGTACTTC.

This clonotype was observed at least ten times. The chain carries TRBV12-3 or TRBV12-4 and TRBJ1-1; no reliable D call. V dropped 5 bases and J dropped 1 base, with 11 bases sitting between them. The CDR3 sequence is 14 residues long. In nucleotides, the CDR3 is TGTGCCAGCAGTGCGAACTACCAGAACACTGAAGCTTTCTTT. Its translation is CASSANYQNTEAFF.

This clonotype was counted at least ten times. This sequence joins TRBV29-1 and TRBJ2-3; D not resolved. V was pared by 4 bases and J by 0 bases, with 5 bases between. The CDR3 runs to 12 residues. The germline CDR1 and CDR2 sequences are SQVTM and ANQGSEA. Here the CDR3 DNA reads TGCAGCGTTGGGGCTAGCACAGATACGCAGTATTTT. This encodes CSVGASTDTQYF.

A word on this clonotype: A much larger clonotype is one base distant, so this may be a read error. J is TRBJ2-7 and V is TRBV7-9, with D possibly called TRBD1 or TRBD2 (5 bases each). Trimming shortened V by 5 bases and J by 8 bases, and 13 bases separated the two germline ends. Germline values: CDR1 SEHNR, CDR2 FQNEAQ (reference sequence). The CDR3 loop spans 12 amino acids. The CDR3 DNA is TGTGCCAGCAGCCCCGAACCGGGGCAGCAGTACTTC. It translates to CASSPEPGQQYF.

This clonotype was picked up a small number of times. V and J are TRBV20-1 and TRBJ2-7; D is perhaps TRBD1 or TRBD2 (6 bases each). Trimming stripped 4 bases from V and 3 bases from J, with 16 bases between. Germline V CDR1 and CDR2: DFQATT, SNEGSKA (reference sequence). This CDR3 contains 14 residues. CDR3 region: CSATVVGGHYEQYF. CDR3 DNA: TGCAGTGCTACCGTGGTAGGGGGGCACTACGAGCAGTACTTC.

This sequence joins TRBV19 and TRBJ2-2; D is perhaps TRBD1 (6 bases). Trimming cost V 4 bases and J 1 base, with 10 bases left between them. CDR1 and CDR2 from the germline V gene are LNHDA and SQIVND (reference sequence). This CDR3 contains 15 residues. The CDR3 spells CASSRTRGNTGELFF. The CDR3 nucleotides read TGTGCCAGTAGTAGAACCAGGGGGAACACCGGGGAGCTGTTTTTT.

This clonotype was recorded at least ten times. V gene TRBV12-5 combines with J gene TRBJ1-1, with TRBD1 as a possible D gene (5 bases). Deletions cut 2 bases from V and 3 bases from J, with 10 bases between. Germline CDR1 and CDR2: LGHNT and FRNRAP. The CDR3 has 14 residues. This CDR3 is CASGLWGSHTEAFF. As DNA, the CDR3 is TGTGCTAGTGGTTTGTGGGGCAGTCACACTGAAGCTTTCTTT.

The table lists this clonotype with a few counts. The gene calls are TRBV11-3 and TRBJ2-3; 10 bases match TRBD1. CDR1 is SGHNT and CDR2 is YENEEA in the germline V gene. The CDR3 consists of 16 residues. The junction had 8 bases not matched to a gene; V was cut back by 6 bases and J by 2 bases. The CDR3 DNA follows: TGTGCCAGCAGTTCCCGGACAGGGGGGCTCACAGATACGCAGTATTTT. Amino acids: CASSSRTGGLTDTQYF. Full variable domain (missing parts from reference TRBV11-3 and TRBJ2-3): EAGVVQSPRYKIIEKKQPVAFWCNPISGHNTLYWYLQNLGQGPELLIRYENEEAVDDSQLPKDRFSAERLKGVDSTLKIQPAELGDSAVYLCASSSRTGGLTDTQYFGPGTRLTVL.

This clonotype has at least ten counts. V gene TRBV29-1 combines with J gene TRBJ2-2; D is undetermined. Germline V gene lookup returns CDR1 SQVTM and CDR2 ANQGSEA. The CDR3 runs to 12 residues. The V end was cut by 5 bases, the J end by 6 bases, with 10 bases between. The CDR3 bases are TGCAGCGTTTCTGTTCTACCCGGGGAGCTGTTTTTT. Its translation: CSVSVLPGELFF.

J is TRBJ2-5 and V is TRBV5-1; perhaps TRBD1 as D (6 bases). CDR3 length equals 20 residues. Germline loops: CDR1 SGHRS, CDR2 YFSETQ. The V end lost 7 bases, the J end lost 4 bases, and 35 bases lay between the germline ends. CDR3 region: CASFDYEETGEAVRRETQYF. CDR3 nucleotides: TGCGCCAGCTTTGATTATGAAGAGACAGGCGAGGCCGTAAGGCGAGAGACCCAGTACTTC.

This rearrangement joins TRBV2 to TRBJ2-7, with 12 bases fitting TRBD2. This CDR3 comprises 15 residues. CDR1 is SNHLY and CDR2 is FYNNEI in the germline V gene. With V trimmed by 10 bases and J by 8 bases, 15 bases remained unmatched. This CDR3 reads CATSRLTSGRFKQYF. The CDR3 region has the DNA TGTGCCACCTCCCGATTGACTAGCGGGAGATTCAAGCAGTACTTC.